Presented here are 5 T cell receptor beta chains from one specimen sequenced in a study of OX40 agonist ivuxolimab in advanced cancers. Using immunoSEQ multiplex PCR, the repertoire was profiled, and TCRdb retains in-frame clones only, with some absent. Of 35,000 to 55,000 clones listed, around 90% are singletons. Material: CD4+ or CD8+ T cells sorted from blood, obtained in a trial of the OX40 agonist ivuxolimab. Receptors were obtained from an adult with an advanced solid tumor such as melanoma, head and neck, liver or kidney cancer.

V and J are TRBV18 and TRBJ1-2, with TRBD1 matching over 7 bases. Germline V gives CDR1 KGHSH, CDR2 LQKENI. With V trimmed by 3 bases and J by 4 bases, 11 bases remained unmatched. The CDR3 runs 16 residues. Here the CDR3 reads CASSPTDRVLSYGYTF. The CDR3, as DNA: TGTGCCAGCTCACCCACCGACAGGGTGCTTTCCTATGGCTACACCTTC.

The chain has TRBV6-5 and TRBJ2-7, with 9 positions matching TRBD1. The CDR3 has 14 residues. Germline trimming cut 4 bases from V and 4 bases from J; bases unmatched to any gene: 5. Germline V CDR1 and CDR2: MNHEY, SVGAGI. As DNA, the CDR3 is TGTGCCAGCAGTTCGGGGGACAGGGTGTACGAGCAGTACTTC. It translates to CASSSGDRVYEQYF.

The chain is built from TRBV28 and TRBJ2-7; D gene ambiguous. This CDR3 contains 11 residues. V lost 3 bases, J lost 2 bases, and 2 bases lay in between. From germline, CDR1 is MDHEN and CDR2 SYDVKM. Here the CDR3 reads CASSFTYEQYF. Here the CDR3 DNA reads TGTGCCAGCAGTTTTACCTACGAGCAGTACTTC. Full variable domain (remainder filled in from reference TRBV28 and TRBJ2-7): DVKVTQSSRYLVKRTGEKVFLECVQDMDHENMFWYRQDPGLGLRLIYFSYDVKMKEKGDIPEGYSVSREKKERFSLILESASTNQTSMYLCASSFTYEQYFGPGTRLTVT.

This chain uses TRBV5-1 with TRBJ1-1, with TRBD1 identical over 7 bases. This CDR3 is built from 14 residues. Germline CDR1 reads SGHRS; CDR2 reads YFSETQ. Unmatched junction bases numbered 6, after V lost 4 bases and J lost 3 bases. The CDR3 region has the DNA TGCGCCAGCAGCCCAGGGGACAGCTACACTGAAGCTTTCTTT. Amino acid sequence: CASSPGDSYTEAFF.

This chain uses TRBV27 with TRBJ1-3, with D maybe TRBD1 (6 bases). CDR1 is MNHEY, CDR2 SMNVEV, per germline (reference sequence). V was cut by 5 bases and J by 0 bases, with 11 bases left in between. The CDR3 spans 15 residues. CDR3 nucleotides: TGTGCCAGCAGTCGGGACAAGAGCTCTGGAAACACCATATATTTT. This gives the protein CASSRDKSSGNTIYF.